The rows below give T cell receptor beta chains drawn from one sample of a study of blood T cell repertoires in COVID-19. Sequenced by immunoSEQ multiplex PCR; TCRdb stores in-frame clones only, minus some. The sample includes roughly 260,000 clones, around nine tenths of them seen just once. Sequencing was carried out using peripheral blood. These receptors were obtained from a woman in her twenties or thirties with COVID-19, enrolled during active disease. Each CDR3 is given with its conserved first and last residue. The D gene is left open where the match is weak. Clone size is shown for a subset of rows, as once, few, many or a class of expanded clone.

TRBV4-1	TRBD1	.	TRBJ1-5	TGCGCCAGCAGCCCGGGGACAGATTATAGCAATCAGCCCCAGCATTTT	CASSPGTDYSNQPQHF
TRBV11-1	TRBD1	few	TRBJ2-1	TGTGCCAGCAGCCGAACTGGGACAGGGGCCTACAATGAGCAGTTCTTC	CASSRTGTGAYNEQFF
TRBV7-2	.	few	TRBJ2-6	TGTGCCAGCATCCCAACCAGGGGAGCCTACTCTGGGGCCAACGTCCTGACTTTC	CASIPTRGAYSGANVLTF
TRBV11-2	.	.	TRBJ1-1	TGTGCCAGCAGCGATATATACAGGGTCGAAGCTTTCTTT	CASSDIYRVEAFF
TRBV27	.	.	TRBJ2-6	TGTGCCAGCAGTGGGAACGCTCAGGGGAGCTCTGGGGCCAACGTCCTGACTTTC	CASSGNAQGSSGANVLTF
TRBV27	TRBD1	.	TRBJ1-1	TGTGCCAGCAGCCTCGGGACAGCCTTGAACACTGAAGCTTTCTTT	CASSLGTALNTEAFF
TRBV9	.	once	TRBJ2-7	TGTGCCAGCAGCGTGGCGGCGGGGATCCCCTACGAGCAGTACTTC	CASSVAAGIPYEQYF
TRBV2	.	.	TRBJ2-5	TGTGCCAGCACCCGATCTAGCAGGATTAAAGAGACCCAGTACTTC	CASTRSSRIKETQYF
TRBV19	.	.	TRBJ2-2	TGTGCCGGCAGACAGGAGAACACCGGGGAGCTGTTTTTT	CAGRQENTGELFF
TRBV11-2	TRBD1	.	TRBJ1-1	TGTGCCAGCAGCCGAGGGGACAGGGTTTCAGCTTTCTTT	CASSRGDRVSAFF
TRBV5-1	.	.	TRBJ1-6	TGCGCCAGCAGCATCGGGACGGCGGGATCACCCCTCCACTTT	CASSIGTAGSPLHF
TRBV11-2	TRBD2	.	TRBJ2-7	TGTGCCAGCAGCTTAGCTGGCGGGAGCTCCTACGAGCAGTACTTC	CASSLAGGSSYEQYF
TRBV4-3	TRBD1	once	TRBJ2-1	TGCGCCAGCAAGAGGACCTGGGACAGCTACAATGAGCAGTTCTTC	CASKRTWDSYNEQFF
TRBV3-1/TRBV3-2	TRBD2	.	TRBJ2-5	TGTGCCAGCAGCCAGATGTTAGCGGGAGGGCTGAGACTTCAAGAGACCCAGTACTTC	CASSQMLAGGLRLQETQYF
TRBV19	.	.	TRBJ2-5	TGTGCCAGTAGCTCGGACACCCTACTCCAAGAGACCCAGTACTTC	CASSSDTLLQETQYF
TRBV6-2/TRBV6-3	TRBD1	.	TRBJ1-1	TGTGCCAGCAGTTTCAGGGGGACTGAAGCTTTCTTT	CASSFRGTEAFF
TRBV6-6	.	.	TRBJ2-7	TGTGCCAGCAGTTACTTATCCGGGACAAACTACGAGCAGTACTTC	CASSYLSGTNYEQYF
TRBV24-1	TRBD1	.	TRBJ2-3	TGTGCCACCAGTGATCCAGGACAGGGTTCAGATACGCAGTATTTT	CATSDPGQGSDTQYF
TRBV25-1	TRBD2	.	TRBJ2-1	TGTGCCAGCAGTGGCGCCCTGGGAGCGGGAGGTAGGAATGAGCAGTTCTTC	CASSGALGAGGRNEQFF
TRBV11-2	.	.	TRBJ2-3	TGTGCCAGCAGCCCAGCGGTACCCACAGATACGCAGTATTTT	CASSPAVPTDTQYF
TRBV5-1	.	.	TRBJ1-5	TGCGCCAGCAGCTTGGGTGGCGGAGTTCAGCCCCAGCATTTT	CASSLGGGVQPQHF
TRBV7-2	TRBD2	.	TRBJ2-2	TGTGCCAGCAGCCTCAGACTAGCGGGAGATCGGGGTACCGGGGAGCTGTTTTTT	CASSLRLAGDRGTGELFF
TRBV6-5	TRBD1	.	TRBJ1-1	TGTGCCAGCAGTAAGGGACAGGGGGACACTGAAGCTTTCTTT	CASSKGQGDTEAFF
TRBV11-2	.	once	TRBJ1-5	TGTGCCAGCAGCTTAGAACAGGGTAAAACTCAGCCCCAGCATTTT	CASSLEQGKTQPQHF
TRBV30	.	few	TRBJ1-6	TGTGCCTGGAGTGTAGGAACGGACAAATCACCCCTCCACTTT	CAWSVGTDKSPLHF
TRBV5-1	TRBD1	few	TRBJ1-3	TGCGCCAGCAAGGGTTGGACAGGGGCCTACTCTGGAAACACCATATATTTT	CASKGWTGAYSGNTIYF
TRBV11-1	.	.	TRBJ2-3	TGTGCCAGCAGCTTAGGAGGATCAGATACGCAGTATTTT	CASSLGGSDTQYF
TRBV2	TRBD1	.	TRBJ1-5	TGTGCCAGCAGTTCTACTCAAACAGGGGTCGGTCAGCCCCAGCATTTT	CASSSTQTGVGQPQHF
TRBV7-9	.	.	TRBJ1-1	TGTGCCAGCAGCTTAGGGTCGGCAGGGGACACTGAAGCTTTCTTT	CASSLGSAGDTEAFF
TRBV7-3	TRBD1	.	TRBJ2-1	TGTGCCAGCAGCCAGGCACTAGGGGGCGGGAATGAGCAGTTCTTC	CASSQALGGGNEQFF
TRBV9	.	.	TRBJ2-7	TGTGCCAGCAGCGGCACCACCGGGACTGAAGAGCAGTACTTC	CASSGTTGTEEQYF
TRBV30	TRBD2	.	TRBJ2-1	TGTGCCTGGAGTGAGGCGCGCCTAGCGGGAGCGGGCTACAATGAGCAGTTCTTC	CAWSEARLAGAGYNEQFF
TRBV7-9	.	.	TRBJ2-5	TGTGCCAGCAGGCAGCAGGGGCGAGAGACCCAGTACTTC	CASRQQGRETQYF
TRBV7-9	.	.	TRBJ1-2	TGTGCCAGCAGCCAGGACAGCTATGGCTACACCTTC	CASSQDSYGYTF
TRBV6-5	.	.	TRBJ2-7	TGTGCCAGCACCTTCACAGGGGGGGGCTACGAGCAGTACTTC	CASTFTGGGYEQYF
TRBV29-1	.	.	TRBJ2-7	TGCAGCGTTGCACCAAAGGGGTACGAGCAGTACTTC	CSVAPKGYEQYF
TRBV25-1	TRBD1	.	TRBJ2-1	TGTGCCAGCCGGGGACAGGGGGCCTACAATGAGCAGTTCTTC	CASRGQGAYNEQFF
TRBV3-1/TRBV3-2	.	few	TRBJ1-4	TGTGCCAGCAGCCAAGCAGGGGATGGAACTAATGAAAAACTGTTTTTT	CASSQAGDGTNEKLFF
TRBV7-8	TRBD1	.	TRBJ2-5	TGTGCCAGCAGCTTACCCACAGGGGCGCAGGAGACCCAGTACTTC	CASSLPTGAQETQYF
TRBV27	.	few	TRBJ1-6	TGTGCCAGCAGTATCCTCTCCGGAGGGAATTCACCCCTCCACTTT	CASSILSGGNSPLHF
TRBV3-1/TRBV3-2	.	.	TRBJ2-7	TGTGCCAGCAGCCAAGTTGGGCTAGCCTCCGACGAGCAGTACTTC	CASSQVGLASDEQYF
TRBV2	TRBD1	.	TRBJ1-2	TGTGCCAGCAGAGGACAGGGGGCGCGTAATGGCTACACCTTC	CASRGQGARNGYTF
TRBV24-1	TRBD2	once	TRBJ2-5	TGTGCCACCAGTGATTGGACTAGCGGGAGTACCCAAGAGACCCAGTACTTC	CATSDWTSGSTQETQYF
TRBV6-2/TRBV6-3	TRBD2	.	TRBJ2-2	TGTGCCAGCAGCCCTGGACTAGCGGGAGACTTCGGGAACACCGGGGAGCTGTTTTTT	CASSPGLAGDFGNTGELFF
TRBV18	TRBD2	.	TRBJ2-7	TGTGCCAGCTCCTCAGCGGGAGGGTTCTACGAGCAGTACTTC	CASSSAGGFYEQYF
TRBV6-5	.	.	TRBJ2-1	TGTGCCAGCAGTTACTCCGGAGTTAACCACAATGAGCAGTTCTTC	CASSYSGVNHNEQFF
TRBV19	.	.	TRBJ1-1	TGTGCCAGTAGTCCCGGGGGAGGGACTGAAGCTTTCTTT	CASSPGGGTEAFF
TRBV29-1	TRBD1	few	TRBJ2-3	TGCAGCGTTCGAGGGACAGGTAGCACAGATACGCAGTATTTT	CSVRGTGSTDTQYF
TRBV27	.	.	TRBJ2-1	TGTGCCAGCAGTTTGCGGCAGGGGTGGGATCAGTTCTTC	CASSLRQGWDQFF
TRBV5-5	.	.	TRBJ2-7	TGTGCCAGCAGCTTGATGGTGGGGAGACGCTCCTACGAGCAGTACTTC	CASSLMVGRRSYEQYF
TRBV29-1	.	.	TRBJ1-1	TGCAGCGTTCGGCAGGGAGGGACTGAAGCTTTCTTT	CSVRQGGTEAFF
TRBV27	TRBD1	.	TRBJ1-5	TGTGCCAGCAGTTTGGGACAGGGGAATCAGCCCCAGCATTTT	CASSLGQGNQPQHF
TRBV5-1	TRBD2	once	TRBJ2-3	TGCGCCAGCAGCTTGACTAGCGGGAGCCCAGATACGCAGTATTTT	CASSLTSGSPDTQYF
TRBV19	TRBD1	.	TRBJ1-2	TGTGCCAGTAGTCGGACAGGGGTGGATGGCTACACCTTC	CASSRTGVDGYTF